This T cell receptor (beta chain) was sequenced during a study of CD8 T cells in ankylosing spondylitis. Construction of TCR beta libraries was performed using quantitative 5'-RACE with molecular barcodes. TCRdb independently ran MiXCR on the 5' RACE reads; one entry per CDR3 protein. The sample lists roughly 120,000 distinct CDR3 sequences; approximately 13% were seen once. The CDR3 length is 13 residues. The V gene lost 5 bases and the J gene lost 0 bases, with 5 bases spanning the gap. Per the germline V gene, CDR1 is MNHEY and CDR2 is SVGEGT. Many counts were recorded for this clonotype. Its antigen is as yet unknown. Findings of the study overall: A number of the motif variants had already been described in reactive arthritis synovial fluid and blood. Disease-linked clones had a CD8+ phenotype and relatively low frequency in peripheral blood. Ankylosing spondylitis blood seemed to carry a telltale TCR beta motif made of under ten highly homologous variants.

The clonotype comes from a female donor with ankylosing spondylitis or in good health (not recorded which). Specimen: blood, either unsorted or a sorted T cell fraction (not recorded which). The chain uses TRBV6-2 or TRBV6-3 and TRBJ1-5; D is uncertain. The CDR3 protein is CASSRDSNQPQHF. CDR3 nucleotides: TGTGCCAGCAGTCGGGATAGCAATCAGCCCCAGCATTTT.